Below, 17 T cell receptor beta chains from the same sample are listed, as sequenced in a study of cytomegalovirus exposure and HLA in healthy donors. The PCR had 60 Vbeta and 13 Jbeta primers. Sequencing used immunoSEQ multiplex PCR; TCRdb keeps in-frame clones, though not all of them. Of around 91,000 clones listed, around three quarters are singletons. The sequenced sample consisted of PBMCs. These receptors were obtained from a woman in her forties in good health and CMV-seropositive.

The rearrangement uses TRBV6-5 and TRBJ2-1; tentative D call: TRBD2 (5 bases). V dropped 0 bases and J dropped 2 bases, with 11 bases sitting between them. Germline-derived CDR1 and CDR2 are MNHEY and SVGAGI. The CDR3 is 16 residues long. CDR3 residues: CASSYSMEAPYNEQFF. As DNA, the CDR3 is TGTGCCAGCAGTTACTCGATGGAGGCCCCCTACAATGAGCAGTTCTTC.

The chain employs TRBV18 and TRBJ1-1; weak D call: TRBD1 (5 bases). V lost 3 bases to trimming and J lost 10 bases, with 18 bases between them. This CDR3 is built from 14 residues. Per the germline V gene, CDR1 is KGHSH and CDR2 is LQKENI. CDR3 in DNA: TGTGCCAGCTCACCGAATCCGACAGAGCAAGTAGCTTTCTTT. Its translation is CASSPNPTEQVAFF.

The chain recombines TRBV28 with TRBJ2-5; tentatively, D is TRBD2 (6 bases). The CDR3 length is 13 residues. V was trimmed by 5 bases and J by 3 bases, leaving 10 bases between them. CDR1 is MDHEN and CDR2 is SYDVKM in the germline V gene. CDR3 sequence reads: CASSAWREETQYF. Written as DNA, the CDR3 is TGTGCCAGCAGTGCTTGGAGGGAAGAGACCCAGTACTTC.

In this sample, this clone turned up a few times. CDR3 coding DNA: TGTGCCAGCAGTAAGGGTGGACAGGGGCTGAATGAAAAACTGTTTTTT. Translating gives CASSKGGQGLNEKLFF. The chain has TRBV2 and TRBJ1-4, with TRBD1 matching over 9 bases. CDR3 length equals 16 residues. Unmatched junction bases numbered 9, after V lost 5 bases and J lost 5 bases. Germline V CDR1 and CDR2: SNHLY, FYNNEI.

This clone was counted a single time. V gene TRBV21-1 combines with J gene TRBJ2-3; the table names TRBD2, a call not compared with the DNA. TRBV21-1 counts as a pseudogene. The length of the CDR3 is 17 residues. The CDR3 DNA is TGTGCCAGCAGCAAAGATCTAGGGCGGGAGGGGGTAGATACGCAGTATTTT. Its protein is CASSKDLGREGVDTQYF.

V and J are TRBV4-2 and TRBJ2-7; 11 nucleotides match TRBD2. V lost 0 bases and J lost 0; bases outside the gene matches: 10. The CDR3 is made up of 19 amino acids. Germline V CDR1 and CDR2: LGHNA, YNFKEQ. Written as DNA, the CDR3 is TGTGCCAGCAGCCAAGATCGTATTGGACTAGCGGGCTCCTCCTACGAGCAGTACTTC. This translates into CASSQDRIGLAGSSYEQYF.

V gene TRBV11-2 combines with J gene TRBJ1-5; D is unresolved. V was pared by 1 base and J by 1 base, with 8 bases between. This CDR3 is 15 amino acids long. CDR1 is SGHAT, CDR2 FQNNGV, per germline. CDR3 protein: CASSLGSLSNQPQHF. As DNA, the CDR3 is TGTGCCAGCAGCTTAGGTTCACTAAGCAATCAGCCCCAGCATTTT. The full variable domain, completed using reference TRBV11-2 and TRBJ1-5, is EAGVAQSPRYKIIEKRQSVAFWCNPISGHATLYWYQQILGQGPKLLIQFQNNGVVDDSQLPKDRFSAERLKGVDSTLKIQPAKLEDSAVYLCASSLGSLSNQPQHFGDGTRLSIL.

The chain recombines TRBV6-6 with TRBJ1-3; 7 bases agree with TRBD1. Germline V gene data show CDR1 as MNHNY and CDR2 as SVGAGI (reference sequence). Germline trimming cut 5 bases from V and 4 bases from J; bases unmatched to any gene: 11. The CDR3 has 16 residues. In DNA, the CDR3 is TGTGCCAGCAGTGTCCGACAGGGTCAATTCGGAAACACCATATATTTT. Translating it yields CASSVRQGQFGNTIYF.

The chain recombines TRBV5-6 with TRBJ2-3, with D perhaps TRBD2 (7 bases). V lost 3 bases, J lost 6 bases, and 20 bases lay in between. The CDR3 consists of 16 residues. From germline, CDR1 is SGHDT and CDR2 YYEEEE. The CDR3 DNA sequence: TGTGCCAGCAGCTCTCCTCAGGGGAGCGGGGCGGATACGCAGTATTTT. Its translation is CASSSPQGSGADTQYF.

For the CDR3, the DNA is TGTGCCAGCAGGGCGTCGGGGACCGGGGAGCTGTTTTTT. Its protein product is CASRASGTGELFF. V usage is TRBV6-1 and J usage is TRBJ2-2, with a possible D match to TRBD2 (5 bases). The CDR3 is 13 amino acids. V lost 6 bases to trimming and J lost 5 bases, with 10 bases between them. CDR1 and CDR2 from the germline V gene are MNHNS and SASEGT.

This clone was seen once. The chain uses TRBV30 and TRBJ1-1; D ambiguous. CDR1 and CDR2 from the germline V gene are GTSNPN and SVGIG (reference sequence). The CDR3 spans 12 residues. Trimming shortened V by 0 bases and J by 9 bases, and 11 bases separated the two germline ends. The CDR3 loop reads CAWSVEGGKAFF. CDR3 nucleotide sequence: TGTGCCTGGAGTGTAGAGGGTGGAAAAGCTTTCTTT.

In DNA, the CDR3 is TGTGCCAGCAGCCAGGGGACAGGGGGTCTTTACGAGCAGTACTTC. Its translation: CASSQGTGGLYEQYF. The chain links TRBV9 to TRBJ2-7; 11 bases map to TRBD1. This CDR3 region has 15 residues. Unmatched junction bases numbered 7, after V lost 4 bases and J lost 4 bases. CDR1 is SGDLS and CDR2 is YYNGEE in the germline V gene.

This chain connects TRBV7-9 to TRBJ2-5; TRBD2 matches at 7 bases. J was trimmed by 0 bases and V by 5 bases; bases with no gene match: 15. Germline values: CDR1 SEHNR, CDR2 FQNEAQ (reference sequence). The CDR3 runs 18 residues. The CDR3 DNA follows: TGTGCCAGCAGCCCCCCCCTTAGTGCTAGCGGAGACCAAGAGACCCAGTACTTC. Encoded protein: CASSPPLSASGDQETQYF.

A few counts support this clone. The V call is TRBV6-6, the J call TRBJ1-5, with 7 bases lining up with TRBD1. Germline V gives CDR1 MNHNY, CDR2 SVGAGI (reference sequence). V shed 6 bases, J shed 6 bases, and the junction held 8 bases outside the gene matches. CDR3 length: 14 amino acids. The CDR3 loop reads CASSHRQGIQPQHF. DNA for the CDR3: TGTGCCAGCAGCCACCGACAGGGAATTCAGCCCCAGCATTTT.

The CDR3 protein is CASSSLRSGEKGGYTF. CDR3 coding DNA: TGTGCCAGCAGCTCCCTCAGGTCAGGGGAGAAGGGTGGCTACACCTTC. This chain joins TRBV5-4 and TRBJ1-2; the D gene is possibly TRBD1 (6 bases). Per germline, CDR1 SGHNT and CDR2 YYREEE (reference sequence). This CDR3 has 16 residues. With 3 bases removed from V and 7 bases from J, the gap between germline ends came to 22 bases.

V gene TRBV9 combines with J gene TRBJ2-5; 13 bases are shared with TRBD2. Germline values: CDR1 SGDLS, CDR2 YYNGEE. This CDR3 spans 17 amino acids. The ends lost 0 bases at V and 5 bases at J; junction bases unmatched: 7. CDR3 DNA sequence: TGTGCCAGCAGCGTAGGGACGGGACTAGCGGGACTGGAGACCCAGTACTTC. Its protein is CASSVGTGLAGLETQYF.

This chain links TRBV28 with TRBJ2-5; 12 bases align to TRBD1. Germline CDR1 reads MDHEN; CDR2 reads SYDVKM. The CDR3 spans 16 residues. V shed 4 bases, J shed 0 bases, and the junction held 3 bases outside the gene matches. The CDR3 reads CASSWGTGGNQETQYF. The DNA for the CDR3 is TGTGCCAGCAGTTGGGGGACAGGGGGCAACCAAGAGACCCAGTACTTC.